What follows describes a single TCR beta chain. The clone's antigen remains unknown. No quality values exist for individual bases; no much larger clone is one base distant. Library prep was done by multiplex PCR. Instrument used: Illumina HiSeq 4000. CDR3 regions were amplified by Arm-PCR with iRepertoire HTBI primers to construct TCR beta libraries. Before sequencing, the PCR products underwent gel purification. On the study's bioinformatics: Across samples, 60 to 75 TRBV and 14 TRBJ segments were identified and used for gene usage analysis of CDR3 amino acid clonotypes. COPE and FqMerger were used to merge the filtered high-quality paired reads into contigs. BLAST was used to align contigs to IMGT TRBV, TRBD and TRBJ reference genes, and CDR3 was defined according to IMGT. Clonotypes above 0.1% frequency were classified as highly expanded clones. Shannon entropy served as the measure of repertoire diversity, while the Gini coefficient captured V-J evenness. A clonotype was considered public if more than one individual shared it. The public reads were reanalyzed by TCRdb: fastp trimming at Q25, MiXCR alignment, in-frame beta chains only. Entries that share a CDR3 protein sequence are merged under the most common genes and DNA. TCRdb, rather than the study authors, made the V and J calls. The sample table holds 300,000 to 400,000 distinct CDR3 sequences, of which 15% to 20% were seen once. More than 35% of the sample is in the top ten clones.

Interpreted using the paper, the time point label stands for: newly diagnosed GD, antithyroid drugs for less than 3 months. For both TCR sequencing and RNA sequencing, RNA was extracted from PBMCs using TRIzol. The diagnosis of Graves' disease followed American Thyroid Association guidelines. Patients for the study were recruited at an endocrinology department in Xi'an, China. Each patient gave 8.5 to 9.5 milliliters of peripheral blood, collected in an EDTA anticoagulant tube. Ficoll Paque Plus density gradient separation was used to isolate PBMCs, and no further T cell sorting was performed. An Agilent 2100 Bioanalyzer and agarose gel were used to check RNA quality, and a NanoDrop 2000 was used to measure RNA concentration. These data are taken from a study of regulatory T cells in long-lasting Graves disease (dated by TCRdb to about 2021). The study in broad terms: Patients with newly diagnosed Graves' disease had been on antithyroid drugs for under 3 months. Persistent Graves' disease patients were compared with newly diagnosed Graves' disease patients by peripheral blood TCR sequencing and RNA sequencing. A total of around 35 samples underwent TCR sequencing: approximately 13 from persistent and about 20 from newly diagnosed Graves' disease patients. The study took place in China and was registered as a clinical trial. General study outcomes and caveats: More public clonotypes were shared among persistent patients (2,741) than among newly diagnosed patients (roughly 960). Because the primary lesion, thyroid tissue, could not be accessed, the study looked at peripheral blood alone. Persistent Graves' disease patients showed lower TCR Shannon entropy and fewer highly expanded clones than newly diagnosed patients, suggesting clonal expansion. Sequencing and analysis were limited to the TCR beta chain. The small sample size was acknowledged by the authors as a limitation that may reduce accuracy.

This TCR was recovered from a female donor with Graves disease. The sample here was peripheral blood mononuclear cells (PBMCs), taken at new diagnosis, from a patient treated with antithyroid drugs.

The CDR3 sequence is CATSMEYTGELFF. In nucleotide form, the sequence is TGTGCCACCAGTATGGAATACACCGGGGAGCTGTTTTTT. This chain is built from TRBV24-1 and TRBJ2-2; confidence is insufficient to name the D gene. CDR1 and CDR2 were assigned from the germline V gene as KGHDR and SFDVKD. The CDR3 contains 13 residues, cysteine and phenylalanine counted. Just CDR3 DNA is preserved here, 39 bases in frame from base 1. The V and J ends are trimmed by 6 bases and 3 bases, leaving 7 bases between them.